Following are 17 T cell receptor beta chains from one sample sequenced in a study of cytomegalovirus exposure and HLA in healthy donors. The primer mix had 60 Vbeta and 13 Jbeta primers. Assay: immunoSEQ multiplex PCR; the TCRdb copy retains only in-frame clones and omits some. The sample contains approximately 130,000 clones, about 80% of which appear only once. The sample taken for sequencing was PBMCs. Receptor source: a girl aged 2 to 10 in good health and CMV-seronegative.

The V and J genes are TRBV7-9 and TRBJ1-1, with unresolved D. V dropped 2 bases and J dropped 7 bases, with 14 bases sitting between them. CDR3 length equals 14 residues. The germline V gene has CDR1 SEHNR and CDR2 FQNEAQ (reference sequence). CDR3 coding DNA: TGTGCCAGCAGCTTAACCGGGTCTGGTGGTGAAGCTTTCTTT. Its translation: CASSLTGSGGEAFF.

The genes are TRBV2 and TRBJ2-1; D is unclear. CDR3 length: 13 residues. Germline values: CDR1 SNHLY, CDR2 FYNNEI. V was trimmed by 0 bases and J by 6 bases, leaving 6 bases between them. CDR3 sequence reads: CASSEALANEQFF. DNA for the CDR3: TGTGCCAGCAGTGAAGCGCTGGCCAATGAGCAGTTCTTC.

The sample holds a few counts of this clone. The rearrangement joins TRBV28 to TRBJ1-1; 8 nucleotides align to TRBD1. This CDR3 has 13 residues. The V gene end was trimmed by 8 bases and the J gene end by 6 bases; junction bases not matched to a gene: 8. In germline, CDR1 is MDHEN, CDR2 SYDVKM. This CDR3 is CASLQGGLPEAFF. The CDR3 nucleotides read TGTGCCAGCTTACAGGGGGGACTCCCTGAAGCTTTCTTT. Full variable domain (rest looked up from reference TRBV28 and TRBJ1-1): DVKVTQSSRYLVKRTGEKVFLECVQDMDHENMFWYRQDPGLGLRLIYFSYDVKMKEKGDIPEGYSVSREKKERFSLILESASTNQTSMYLCASLQGGLPEAFFGQGTRLTVV.

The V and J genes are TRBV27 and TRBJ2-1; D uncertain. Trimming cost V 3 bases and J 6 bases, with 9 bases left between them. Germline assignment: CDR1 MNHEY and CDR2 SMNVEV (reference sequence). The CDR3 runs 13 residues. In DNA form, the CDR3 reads TGTGCCAGCAGTTTGGTGACACGCAATGAGCAGTTCTTC. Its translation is CASSLVTRNEQFF.

The CDR3: CASSVSGSHEQFF. The CDR3 DNA reads as TGTGCCAGCAGCGTGAGCGGGAGCCATGAGCAGTTCTTC. The rearrangement uses TRBV9 and TRBJ2-1; 8 bases line up with TRBD2. Germline V gives CDR1 SGDLS, CDR2 YYNGEE. The trim removed 2 bases at V and 8 bases at J, leaving 3 bases unmatched. The CDR3 covers 13 residues.

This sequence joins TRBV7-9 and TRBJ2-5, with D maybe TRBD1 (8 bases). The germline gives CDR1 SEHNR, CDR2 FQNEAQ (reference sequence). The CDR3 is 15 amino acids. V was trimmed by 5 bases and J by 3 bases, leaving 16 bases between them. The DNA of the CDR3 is TGTGCCAGCAGCACAGGGGGAGGGGGAGAAGAGACCCAGTACTTC. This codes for CASSTGGGGEETQYF.

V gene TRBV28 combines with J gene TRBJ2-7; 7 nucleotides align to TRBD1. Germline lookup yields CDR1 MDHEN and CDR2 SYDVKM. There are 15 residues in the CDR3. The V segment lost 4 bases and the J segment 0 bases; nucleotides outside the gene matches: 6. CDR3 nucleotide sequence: TGTGCCAGCAGTTGGATGGACAGGAGCTCCTACGAGCAGTACTTC. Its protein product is CASSWMDRSSYEQYF.

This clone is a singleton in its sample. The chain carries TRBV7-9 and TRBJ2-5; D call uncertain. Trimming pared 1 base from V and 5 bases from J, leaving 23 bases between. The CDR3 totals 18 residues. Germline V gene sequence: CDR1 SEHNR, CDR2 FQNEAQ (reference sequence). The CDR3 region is CASSLVARSPPLLETQYF. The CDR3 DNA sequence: TGTGCCAGCAGCTTAGTGGCTCGATCCCCCCCGTTGTTGGAGACCCAGTACTTC. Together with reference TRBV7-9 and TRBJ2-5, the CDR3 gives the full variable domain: DTGVSQNPRHKITKRGQNVTFRCDPISEHNRLYWYRQTLGQGPEFLTYFQNEAQLEKSRLLSDRFSAERPKGSFSTLEIQRTEQGDSAMYLCASSLVARSPPLLETQYFGPGTRLLVL.

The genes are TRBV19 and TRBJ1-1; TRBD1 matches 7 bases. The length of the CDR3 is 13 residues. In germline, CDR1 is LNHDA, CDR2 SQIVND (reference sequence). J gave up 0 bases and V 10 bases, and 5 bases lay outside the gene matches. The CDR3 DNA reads TGTGCCACCAACAGGGGATTGAACACTGAAGCTTTCTTT. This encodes CATNRGLNTEAFF.

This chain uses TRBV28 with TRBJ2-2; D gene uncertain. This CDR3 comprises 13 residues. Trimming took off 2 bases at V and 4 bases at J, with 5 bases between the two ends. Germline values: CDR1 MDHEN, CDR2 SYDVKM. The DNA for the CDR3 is TGTGCCAGCAGTTTACCGAGCACCGGGGAGCTGTTTTTT. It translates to CASSLPSTGELFF.

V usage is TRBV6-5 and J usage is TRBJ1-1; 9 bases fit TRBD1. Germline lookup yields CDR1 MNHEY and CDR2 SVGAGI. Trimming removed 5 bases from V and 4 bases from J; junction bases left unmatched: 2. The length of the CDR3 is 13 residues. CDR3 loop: CASSPTGGTEAFF. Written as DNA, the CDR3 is TGTGCCAGCAGTCCGACAGGGGGCACTGAAGCTTTCTTT.

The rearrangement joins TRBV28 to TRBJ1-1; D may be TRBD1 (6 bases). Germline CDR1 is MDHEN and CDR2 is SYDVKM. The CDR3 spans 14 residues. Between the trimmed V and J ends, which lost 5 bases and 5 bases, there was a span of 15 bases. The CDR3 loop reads CASSVGQSATEAFF. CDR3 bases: TGTGCCAGCAGTGTAGGACAGTCTGCTACTGAAGCTTTCTTT.

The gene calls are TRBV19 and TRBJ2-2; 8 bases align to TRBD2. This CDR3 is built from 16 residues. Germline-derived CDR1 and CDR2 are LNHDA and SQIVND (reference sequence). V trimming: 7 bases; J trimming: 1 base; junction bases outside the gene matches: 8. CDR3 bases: TGTGCCAGTATGAGGAATAGCGGGGTGAACACCGGGGAGCTGTTTTTT. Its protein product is CASMRNSGVNTGELFF.

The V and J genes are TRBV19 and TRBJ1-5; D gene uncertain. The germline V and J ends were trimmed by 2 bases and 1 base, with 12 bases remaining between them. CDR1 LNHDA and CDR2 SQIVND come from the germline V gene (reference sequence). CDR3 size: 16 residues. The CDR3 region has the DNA TGTGCCAGTAGTATATCGAGTACCTTGAGCAATCAGCCCCAGCATTTT. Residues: CASSISSTLSNQPQHF.

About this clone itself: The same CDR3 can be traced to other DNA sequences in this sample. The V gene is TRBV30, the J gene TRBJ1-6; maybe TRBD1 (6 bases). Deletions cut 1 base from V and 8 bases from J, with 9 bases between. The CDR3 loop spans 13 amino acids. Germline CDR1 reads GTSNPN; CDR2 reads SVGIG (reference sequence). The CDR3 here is CAWSDYRDSPLHF. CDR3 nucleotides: TGTGCCTGGAGTGACTACAGGGATTCACCCCTCCACTTT.

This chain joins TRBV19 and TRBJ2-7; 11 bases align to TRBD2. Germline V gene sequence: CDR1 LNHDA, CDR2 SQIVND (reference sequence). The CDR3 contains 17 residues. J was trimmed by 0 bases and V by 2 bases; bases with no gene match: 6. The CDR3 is CASSITSGRSLSYEQYF. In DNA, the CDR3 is TGTGCCAGTAGTATAACTAGCGGGAGATCCCTCTCCTACGAGCAGTACTTC.

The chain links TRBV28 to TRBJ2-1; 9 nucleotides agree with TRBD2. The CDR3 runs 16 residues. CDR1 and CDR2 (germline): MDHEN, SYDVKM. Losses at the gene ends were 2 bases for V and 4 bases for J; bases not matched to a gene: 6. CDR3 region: CASSLRASGIYNEQFF. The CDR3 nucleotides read TGTGCCAGCAGTTTAAGAGCTAGCGGGATATACAATGAGCAGTTCTTC.